This TCR beta chain derives from a study of blood T cells in healthy people across ages. Broader study findings: Both naive CD4+ cell counts and diversity were greater in long-lived donors than in aged donors. Because sorting was not performed, PBMCs prevented conclusive naive versus antigen-experienced comparison. While age rose, TCR beta diversity per million T cells dropped in a roughly linear way.

This clonotype has just one count. Its antigen remains unknown. Primers used in a second PCR of about 7 to 12 cycles were a sample-barcoded 5' primer and a J-beta primer mix. TCRdb used MiXCR to reprocess the 5' RACE reads, holding one entry per CDR3 protein. This table holds about 1.5 million distinct CDR3 sequences, around 40% found once. Germline CDR1 and CDR2: DFQATT and SNEGSKA (reference sequence). This CDR3 has 13 residues. V was cut by 5 bases and J by 1 base, with 11 bases left in between. Staff drew approximately 9.7 milliliters of peripheral blood from each donor. Sequencing was performed on blood. The rearrangement links TRBV20-1 to TRBJ1-2; TRBD1 might be the D (6 bases). This TCR was recovered from a woman between 18 and 29 years old in good health. The CDR3 region is CSAPRQDNYGYTF. As DNA, the CDR3 is TGCAGTGCTCCACGACAGGATAACTATGGCTACACCTTC.